The TCR beta chain under discussion was sequenced for a study of blood T cell repertoires in COVID-19. V gave up 7 bases and J gave up 3 bases; unmatched junction bases: 4. Germline V lookup: CDR1 SNHLY, CDR2 FYNNEI. This CDR3 has 13 amino acids. Generated by immunoSEQ multiplex PCR, the TCRdb table keeps only in-frame clones and is missing some. The profile covers 300,000 to 400,000 clones, with 80% to 90% appearing a single time and about 6% taken by the ten largest. This chain uses TRBV2 with TRBJ1-2, with 8 bases lining up with TRBD1. Source material: peripheral blood. The sequence was obtained from a woman in her forties or fifties with COVID-19, enrolled during active disease. CDR3 nucleotides: TGTGCCAGCAAGACGGACAGGGACTATGGCTACACCTTC. It translates to CASKTDRDYGYTF.